These T cell receptor beta chains were read from a single sample in a study of cytotoxic CD8 clonotypes in ibrutinib-treated CLL. Generated by immunoSEQ multiplex PCR, the TCRdb table keeps only in-frame clones and is missing some. The profile covers some 200,000 clones, with about four fifths appearing a single time and approximately 10% taken by the ten largest. Sequenced material: PBMCs, taken after 12 months of ibrutinib treatment. The source of these receptors is a human donor with chronic lymphocytic leukemia. CDR3s include the opening cysteine and the closing phenylalanine or tryptophan. Some rows mark clone size as missing; the rest say once, few, many or name a class of expanded clone.

clone size: NA; V gene: TRBV6-5; CDR3 length: 14; J gene: TRBJ2-7; CDR3 protein: CASPPGGNSYEQYF
clone size: NA; V gene: TRBV2; CDR3 length: 14; J gene: TRBJ2-1; CDR3 protein: CASPGTGSYNEQFF
clone size: NA; V gene: TRBV27; CDR3 length: 14; J gene: TRBJ1-1; CDR3 protein: CASSSSGKNTEAFF
clone size: NA; V gene: TRBV5-1; CDR3 length: 15; J gene: TRBJ1-5; CDR3 protein: CASSLSGTRDQPQHF
clone size: NA; V gene: TRBV6-1; CDR3 length: 14; J gene: TRBJ1-4; CDR3 protein: CASSALAPGEKLFF
clone size: once; V gene: TRBV12-5; CDR3 length: 14; J gene: TRBJ2-1; CDR3 protein: CASGLIGGYNEQFF
clone size: NA; V gene: TRBV25-1; CDR3 length: 13; J gene: TRBJ2-3; CDR3 protein: CATRVGGTDTQYF
clone size: NA; V gene: TRBV7-9; CDR3 length: 10; J gene: TRBJ1-1; CDR3 protein: CASGTTEAFF
clone size: NA; V gene: TRBV10-1; CDR3 length: 13; J gene: TRBJ2-7; CDR3 protein: CATSWEGHPTLYF
clone size: NA; V gene: TRBV7-9; CDR3 length: 13; J gene: TRBJ2-5; CDR3 protein: CASSFSLTETQYF
clone size: NA; V gene: TRBV29-1; CDR3 length: 14; J gene: TRBJ2-7; CDR3 protein: CSARPRDSPYEQYF
clone size: NA; V gene: TRBV5-8; CDR3 length: 15; J gene: TRBJ2-7; CDR3 protein: CASSLDGRVPSEQYF
clone size: NA; V gene: TRBV5-1; CDR3 length: 16; J gene: TRBJ1-2; CDR3 protein: CASSLRSQGVAYGYTF
clone size: NA; V gene: TRBV25-1; CDR3 length: 15; J gene: TRBJ1-5; CDR3 protein: CASSDGGSQYQPQHF
clone size: NA; V gene: TRBV4-1; CDR3 length: 17; J gene: TRBJ1-6; CDR3 protein: CASSQEPSSSYNSPLHF
clone size: NA; V gene: TRBV2; CDR3 length: 15; J gene: TRBJ1-6; CDR3 protein: CASSSGQGPGSPLHF
clone size: NA; V gene: TRBV7-6; CDR3 length: 15; J gene: TRBJ2-3; CDR3 protein: CASSPGTGFGDTQYF
clone size: NA; V gene: TRBV19; CDR3 length: 17; J gene: TRBJ1-5; CDR3 protein: CASSISPQGVGNQPQHF
clone size: NA; V gene: TRBV27; CDR3 length: 19; J gene: TRBJ2-1; CDR3 protein: CASSLSTSGTGGSYNEQFF
clone size: NA; V gene: TRBV6-5; CDR3 length: 16; J gene: TRBJ2-3; CDR3 protein: CASSYASGTGPSGQYF
clone size: NA; V gene: TRBV18; CDR3 length: 16; J gene: TRBJ2-4; CDR3 protein: CASSPPEGAGKNIQYF
clone size: NA; V gene: TRBV10-3; CDR3 length: 13; J gene: TRBJ2-2; CDR3 protein: CAIKAGGHGELFF
clone size: NA; V gene: TRBV7-3; CDR3 length: 13; J gene: TRBJ2-5; CDR3 protein: CASSRWDRETQYF